This paragraph covers one T cell receptor (beta chain) sequence. The antigen is unknown. The record originates from a study of T cells in localized non-small cell lung cancer. The study's findings and limits: Sequencing, confined to only one tumor region, leaves heterogeneity possible. Uninvolved adjacent lung showed the highest T cell clonality, exceeding tumor.

Generated by immunoSEQ multiplex PCR, the TCRdb table keeps only in-frame clones and is missing some. The sample has some 22,000 clones, approximately 88% seen once; the top ten hold around 2.4%. Trimming removed 5 bases from V and 2 bases from J, with 10 bases in between. CDR1 and CDR2 (germline): MGHRA, YSYEKL. The CDR3 spans 14 residues. The clonotype originates from a man between 40 and 69 years old with stage I lung adenocarcinoma. This chain links TRBV4-1 with TRBJ1-5; TRBD1 might be the D (6 bases). The input for sequencing was peripheral blood, taken before any cancer treatment. This CDR3 is CASSYREGNQPQHF. The CDR3 coding sequence is TGCGCCAGCAGCTACAGGGAGGGCAATCAGCCCCAGCATTTT.